This TCR beta chain comes out of a study of response to subunit inactivated influenza vaccine. Study-level results: Few new T cells, the authors suggested, are recruited by each seasonal influenza vaccination.

Unmatched junction bases numbered 4, after V lost 6 bases and J lost 2 bases. Germline V gene sequence: CDR1 MNHEY, CDR2 SVGEGT. There are 15 residues in the CDR3. TCRdb analysed the RT-PCR reads with MiXCR anew, one entry per CDR3 protein. The sample includes approximately 530,000 distinct CDR3 sequences, 13% seen only once; the top ten take 10% to 15%. Note on this clonotype: What it recognizes is unknown.

This chain joins TRBV6-2 or TRBV6-3 and TRBJ2-5; 12 nucleotides line up with TRBD2. The sequencing here drew on PBMCs from blood, taken roughly 46 days after vaccination. This sequence originates from a man aged 50 to 59 who received an inactivated influenza vaccine. CDR3 residues: CASSQTSGGQETQYF. CDR3 nucleotide sequence: TGTGCCAGCAGCCAGACTAGCGGGGGTCAAGAGACCCAGTACTTC.